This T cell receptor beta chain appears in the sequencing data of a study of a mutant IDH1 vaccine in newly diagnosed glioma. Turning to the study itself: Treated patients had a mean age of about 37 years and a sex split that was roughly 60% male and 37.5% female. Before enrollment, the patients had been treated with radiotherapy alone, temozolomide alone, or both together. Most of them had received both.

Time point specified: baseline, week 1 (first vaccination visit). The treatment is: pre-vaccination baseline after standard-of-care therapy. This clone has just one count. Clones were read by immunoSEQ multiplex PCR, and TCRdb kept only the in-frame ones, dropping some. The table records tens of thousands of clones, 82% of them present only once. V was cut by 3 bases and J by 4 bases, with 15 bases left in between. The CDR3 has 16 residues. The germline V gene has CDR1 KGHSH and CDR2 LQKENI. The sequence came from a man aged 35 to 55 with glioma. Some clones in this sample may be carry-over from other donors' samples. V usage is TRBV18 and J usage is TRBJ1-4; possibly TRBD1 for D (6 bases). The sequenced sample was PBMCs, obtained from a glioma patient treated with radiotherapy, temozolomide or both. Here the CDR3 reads CASSPAGTRNNEKLFF. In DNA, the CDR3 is TGTGCCAGCTCACCGGCCGGGACACGGAATAATGAAAAACTGTTTTTT.